What follows is one T cell receptor (beta chain) and its context. No antigen is known for it. The data are from a study of T cell responses to AZD1222 COVID-19 vaccine. Overall study findings and caveats: Vaccine-associated CD4 TCRs ranged over spike, dominating at 160-218 and 743-854.

Sequenced by immunoSEQ multiplex PCR; TCRdb stores in-frame clones only, minus some. The data contain about 94,000 clones, around nine tenths of them singletons. With 0 bases removed from V and 5 bases from J, the gap between germline ends came to 14 bases. The CDR3 sequence is 15 residues long. CDR1 and CDR2 from the germline V gene are SGHRS and YFSETQ. The sample here was peripheral blood, taken on day 0 of AZD1222 vaccination. The chain combines TRBV5-1 with TRBJ1-2; D ambiguous. This clonotype was obtained from an adult in good health. The CDR3, as DNA: TGCGCCAGCAGCTTGGGCGGGCAACCCGGATATGGCTACACCTTC. It specifies CASSLGGQPGYGYTF.